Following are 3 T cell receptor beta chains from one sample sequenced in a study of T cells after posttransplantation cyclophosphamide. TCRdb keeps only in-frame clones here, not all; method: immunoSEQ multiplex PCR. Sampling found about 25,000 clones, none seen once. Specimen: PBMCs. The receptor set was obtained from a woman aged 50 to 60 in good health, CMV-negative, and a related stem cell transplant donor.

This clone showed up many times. The CDR3 sequence is CASSQGLGAFF. CDR3 DNA: TGTGCCAGTAGTCAGGGCCTGGGGGCTTTCTTT. The chain has TRBV19 and TRBJ1-1; D possibly corresponds to TRBD1 (5 bases). Trimming pared 5 bases from V and 11 bases from J, leaving 12 bases between. Germline V gene sequence: CDR1 LNHDA, CDR2 SQIVND (reference sequence). The CDR3 has 11 amino acids.

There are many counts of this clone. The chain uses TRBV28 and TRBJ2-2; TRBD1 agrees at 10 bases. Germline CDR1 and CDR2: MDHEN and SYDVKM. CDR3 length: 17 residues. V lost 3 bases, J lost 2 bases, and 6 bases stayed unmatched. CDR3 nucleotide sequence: TGTGCCAGCAGTTTCCCCGGGACAGGGGTTAACACCGGGGAGCTGTTTTTT. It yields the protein CASSFPGTGVNTGELFF. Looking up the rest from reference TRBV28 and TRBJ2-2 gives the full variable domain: DVKVTQSSRYLVKRTGEKVFLECVQDMDHENMFWYRQDPGLGLRLIYFSYDVKMKEKGDIPEGYSVSREKKERFSLILESASTNQTSMYLCASSFPGTGVNTGELFFGEGSRLTVL.

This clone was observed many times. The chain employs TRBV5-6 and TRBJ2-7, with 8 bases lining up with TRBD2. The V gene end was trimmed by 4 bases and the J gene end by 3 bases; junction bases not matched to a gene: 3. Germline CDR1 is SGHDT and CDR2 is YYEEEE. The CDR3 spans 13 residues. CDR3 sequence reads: CASSPTSGYEQYF. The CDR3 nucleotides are TGTGCCAGCAGCCCTACTAGCGGCTACGAGCAGTACTTC.